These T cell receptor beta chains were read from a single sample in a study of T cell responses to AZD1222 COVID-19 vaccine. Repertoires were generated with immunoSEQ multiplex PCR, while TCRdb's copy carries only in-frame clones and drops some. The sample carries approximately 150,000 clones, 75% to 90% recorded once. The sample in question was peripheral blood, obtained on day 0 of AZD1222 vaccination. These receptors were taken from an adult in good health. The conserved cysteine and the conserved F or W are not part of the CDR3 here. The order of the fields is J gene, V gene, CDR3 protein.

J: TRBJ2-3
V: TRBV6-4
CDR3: ASSVTGGSTDTQY

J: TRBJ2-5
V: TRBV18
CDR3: ASSPLYPGDIETQY

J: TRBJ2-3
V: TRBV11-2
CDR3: ASSLASTDTQY

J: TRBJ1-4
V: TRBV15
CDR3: ATSSPGTGVSEKLF

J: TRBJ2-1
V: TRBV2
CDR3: ASETSGSSYNEQF

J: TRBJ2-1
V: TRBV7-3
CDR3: ASSPVTSGGNEQF

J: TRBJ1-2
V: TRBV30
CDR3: AWTSGQPDAKGYT

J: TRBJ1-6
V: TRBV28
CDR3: ASSLPGQGESPLH

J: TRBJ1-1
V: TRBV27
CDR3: ASSSGNTEAF

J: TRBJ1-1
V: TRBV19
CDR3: ASSLTRGGTEAF

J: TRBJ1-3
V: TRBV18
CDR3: ASSPPAWSGNTIY

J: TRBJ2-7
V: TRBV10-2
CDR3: ASSESGTYEQY

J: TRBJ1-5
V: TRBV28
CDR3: ASSLPPGSGQPQH

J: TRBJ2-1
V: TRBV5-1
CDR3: ASSFSYNEQF

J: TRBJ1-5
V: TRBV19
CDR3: ASRYRDNSLNSNQPQH

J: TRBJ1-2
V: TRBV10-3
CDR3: AIRTGLANYGYT

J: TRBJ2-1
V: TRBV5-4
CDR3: ASSRNYGLAGDRF

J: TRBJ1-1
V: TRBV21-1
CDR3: ASSRVQGNTEAF

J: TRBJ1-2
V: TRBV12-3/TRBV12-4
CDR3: ASSKAGSLSYT

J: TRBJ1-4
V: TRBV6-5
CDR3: ASTTGLGEKLF

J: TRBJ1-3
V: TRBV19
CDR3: ASSHPGLSGNTIY

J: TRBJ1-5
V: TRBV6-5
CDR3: ASKPEGGQPQH

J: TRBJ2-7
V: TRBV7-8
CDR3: ASSFRMGNEEYEQY

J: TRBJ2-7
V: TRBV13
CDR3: ASSLGDRSSSYEQY

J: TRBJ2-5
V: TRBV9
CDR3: ASSVGGRWVAETQY

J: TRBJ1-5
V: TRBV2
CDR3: ASRPEVSSNQPQH

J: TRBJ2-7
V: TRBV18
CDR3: ASSPKGYEQY

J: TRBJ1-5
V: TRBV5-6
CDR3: ASSLALDQPQH

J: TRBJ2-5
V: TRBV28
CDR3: ASRPGGARETQY

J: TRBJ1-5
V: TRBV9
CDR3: ASPPGVSNQPQH

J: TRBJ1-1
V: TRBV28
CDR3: ASSLPGDSHTEAF

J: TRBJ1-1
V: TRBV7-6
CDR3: ASRLSQGGTEAF

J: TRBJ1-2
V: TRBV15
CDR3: ATSRERTDLYGYT

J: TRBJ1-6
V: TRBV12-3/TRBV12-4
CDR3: ASSSGDSPLH